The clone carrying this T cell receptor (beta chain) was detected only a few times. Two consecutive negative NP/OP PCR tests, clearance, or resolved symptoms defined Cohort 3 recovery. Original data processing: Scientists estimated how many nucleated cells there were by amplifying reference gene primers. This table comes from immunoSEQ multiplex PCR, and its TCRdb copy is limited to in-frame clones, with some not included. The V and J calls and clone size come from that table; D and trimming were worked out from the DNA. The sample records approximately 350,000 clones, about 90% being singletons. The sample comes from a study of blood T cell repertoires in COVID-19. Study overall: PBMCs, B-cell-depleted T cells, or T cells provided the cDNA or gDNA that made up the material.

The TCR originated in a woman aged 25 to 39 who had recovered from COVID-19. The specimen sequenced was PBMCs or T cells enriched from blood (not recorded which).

CDR3 bases: TGTGCCAGCAGCTTAGCGGGAGGGCCAGACGAGCAGTACTTC. It yields the protein CASSLAGGPDEQYF. The J gene is TRBJ2-7, the V gene TRBV7-6; the match to TRBD2 covers 7 bases. CDR1 and CDR2 from the germline V gene are SGHVS and FNYEAQ. The V gene end was trimmed by 0 bases and the J gene end by 5 bases; junction bases not matched to a gene: 4. The CDR3 runs to 14 residues.